A selection of T cell receptor beta chains follows, all from one sample in a study of blood T cell repertoires in COVID-19. Profiling relied on immunoSEQ multiplex PCR, and the TCRdb table lists in-frame clones only, not all of them. The table includes roughly 400,000 clones, just under 90% detected once. Input material: PBMCs or T cells enriched from blood (not recorded which). Receptors originate from a woman under 40 who had recovered from COVID-19. Both conserved end residues are part of each CDR3. D genes are given only for firm matches. The listing skips clone size in some rows; elsewhere it reads once, few, many or a size class.

d_gene: NA
abundance: NA
v_gene: TRBV27
j_gene: TRBJ2-7
CDR3aa: CASSLRGTSYEQYF
CDR3nt: TGTGCCAGCAGTTTAAGGGGCACCTCCTACGAGCAGTACTTC

d_gene: NA
abundance: NA
v_gene: TRBV7-7
j_gene: TRBJ2-3
CDR3aa: CASSPGAQGGGGTDTQYF
CDR3nt: TGTGCTAGCAGCCCCGGCGCCCAGGGAGGTGGGGGCACAGATACGCAGTATTTT

d_gene: NA
abundance: NA
v_gene: TRBV24-1
j_gene: TRBJ2-3
CDR3aa: CATRNNGLRTDTQYF
CDR3nt: TGTGCCACCAGGAATAATGGCCTGAGGACAGATACGCAGTATTTT

d_gene: TRBD1
abundance: NA
v_gene: TRBV5-6
j_gene: TRBJ1-6
CDR3aa: CASSDLGTGLSSPLHF
CDR3nt: TGTGCCAGCAGCGACCTCGGGACAGGGTTAAGTTCACCCCTCCACTTT

d_gene: TRBD2
abundance: once
v_gene: TRBV4-1
j_gene: TRBJ2-1
CDR3aa: CASSQETSGAGASYNEQFF
CDR3nt: TGCGCCAGCAGCCAGGAGACTAGCGGGGCGGGAGCATCCTACAATGAGCAGTTCTTC

d_gene: TRBD1
abundance: NA
v_gene: TRBV30
j_gene: TRBJ1-2
CDR3aa: CASLFGQGRGYTF
CDR3nt: TGTGCCTCCCTCTTCGGACAGGGACGTGGCTACACCTTC

d_gene: NA
abundance: once
v_gene: TRBV3-1/TRBV3-2
j_gene: TRBJ2-1
CDR3aa: CASSQPGRGPTYNEQFF
CDR3nt: TGTGCCAGCAGCCAACCTGGGCGGGGACCAACCTACAATGAGCAGTTCTTC

d_gene: TRBD2
abundance: once
v_gene: TRBV7-2
j_gene: TRBJ2-1
CDR3aa: CASQRVGAGRGNEQFF
CDR3nt: TGTGCCAGCCAGAGGGTTGGGGCAGGGAGGGGAAATGAGCAGTTCTTC

d_gene: NA
abundance: few
v_gene: TRBV7-2
j_gene: TRBJ2-7
CDR3aa: CASSLTVAYEQYF
CDR3nt: TGTGCCAGCAGCTTAACTGTTGCCTACGAGCAGTACTTC

d_gene: TRBD1
abundance: NA
v_gene: TRBV5-1
j_gene: TRBJ1-2
CDR3aa: CASSLGWTGGGYGYTF
CDR3nt: TGCGCCAGCAGCTTGGGTTGGACAGGGGGCGGCTATGGCTACACCTTC

d_gene: NA
abundance: NA
v_gene: TRBV19
j_gene: TRBJ2-5
CDR3aa: CASSFWQGDDQYF
CDR3nt: TGTGCCAGTAGTTTTTGGCAGGGTGACGACCAGTACTTC

d_gene: NA
abundance: NA
v_gene: TRBV4-3
j_gene: TRBJ1-2
CDR3aa: CASSQQGSYGYTF
CDR3nt: TGCGCCAGCAGCCAACAGGGGAGCTATGGCTACACCTTC

d_gene: NA
abundance: NA
v_gene: TRBV4-1
j_gene: TRBJ1-3
CDR3aa: CASSPDRTSGNTIYF
CDR3nt: TGCGCCAGCAGCCCCGACAGAACCTCTGGAAACACCATATATTTT

d_gene: NA
abundance: NA
v_gene: TRBV2
j_gene: TRBJ2-7
CDR3aa: CASSEALYEQYF
CDR3nt: TGTGCCAGCAGTGAAGCTCTCTACGAGCAGTACTTC

d_gene: NA
abundance: NA
v_gene: TRBV6-5
j_gene: TRBJ2-2
CDR3aa: CASLRILNTGELFF
CDR3nt: TGTGCCAGTCTCCGAATACTTAACACCGGGGAGCTGTTTTTT

d_gene: NA
abundance: NA
v_gene: TRBV30
j_gene: TRBJ1-3
CDR3aa: CAWGVPETGNTIYF
CDR3nt: TGTGCCTGGGGGGTCCCAGAAACCGGAAACACCATATATTTT

d_gene: TRBD1
abundance: NA
v_gene: TRBV2
j_gene: TRBJ2-2
CDR3aa: CASIHGTANTGELFF
CDR3nt: TGTGCCAGTATACATGGGACAGCGAACACCGGGGAGCTGTTTTTT

d_gene: NA
abundance: NA
v_gene: TRBV7-2
j_gene: TRBJ2-7
CDR3aa: CASSLAMNSFYEQYF
CDR3nt: TGTGCCAGCAGCTTAGCCATGAACAGCTTCTACGAGCAGTACTTC

d_gene: TRBD2
abundance: NA
v_gene: TRBV5-1
j_gene: TRBJ2-7
CDR3aa: CASSFGLRTSGVIYEQYF
CDR3nt: TGCGCCAGCAGCTTCGGGCTAAGGACTAGCGGGGTTATCTACGAGCAGTACTTC

d_gene: TRBD2
abundance: once
v_gene: TRBV3-1/TRBV3-2
j_gene: TRBJ2-2
CDR3aa: CASSQFLAGVGGELFF
CDR3nt: TGTGCCAGCAGCCAATTTCTAGCGGGGGTCGGCGGGGAGCTGTTTTTT

d_gene: NA
abundance: NA
v_gene: TRBV29-1
j_gene: TRBJ2-7
CDR3aa: CSVGASGDEQYF
CDR3nt: TGCAGCGTGGGGGCGAGTGGTGACGAGCAGTACTTC

d_gene: TRBD2
abundance: NA
v_gene: TRBV10-2
j_gene: TRBJ2-7
CDR3aa: CASSELLAGVDEQYF
CDR3nt: TGCGCCAGCAGTGAATTACTAGCGGGAGTTGACGAGCAGTACTTC

d_gene: NA
abundance: NA
v_gene: TRBV7-2
j_gene: TRBJ1-1
CDR3aa: CASSFVLQAFF
CDR3nt: TGTGCCAGCAGCTTTGTGCTACAGGCTTTCTTT

d_gene: TRBD1
abundance: NA
v_gene: TRBV5-6
j_gene: TRBJ1-6
CDR3aa: CASSFGRGRNSPLHF
CDR3nt: TGTGCCAGCAGCTTCGGCAGGGGGCGTAATTCACCCCTCCACTTT

d_gene: NA
abundance: NA
v_gene: TRBV18
j_gene: TRBJ2-2
CDR3aa: CASSPRGRTMNTGELFF
CDR3nt: TGTGCCAGCTCACCGCGGGGCAGGACCATGAACACCGGGGAGCTGTTTTTT

d_gene: NA
abundance: NA
v_gene: TRBV7-3
j_gene: TRBJ2-1
CDR3aa: CASSLTNTGLNEQFF
CDR3nt: TGTGCCAGCAGCTTAACTAATACAGGGTTGAATGAGCAGTTCTTC

d_gene: NA
abundance: few
v_gene: TRBV12-3/TRBV12-4
j_gene: TRBJ1-5
CDR3aa: CASSFSDQPQHF
CDR3nt: TGTGCCAGCAGTTTCTCGGATCAGCCCCAGCATTTT

d_gene: TRBD1
abundance: NA
v_gene: TRBV6-2/TRBV6-3
j_gene: TRBJ2-2
CDR3aa: CASSYSGQGSMTGELFF
CDR3nt: TGTGCCAGCAGTTACTCGGGACAGGGTTCAATGACCGGGGAGCTGTTTTTT

d_gene: TRBD2
abundance: NA
v_gene: TRBV28
j_gene: TRBJ2-5
CDR3aa: CASSLSSGRGQETQYF
CDR3nt: TGTGCCAGCAGTTTATCAAGCGGGAGGGGCCAAGAGACCCAGTACTTC

d_gene: NA
abundance: NA
v_gene: TRBV5-5
j_gene: TRBJ2-1
CDR3aa: CASSLVSGEGNNEQFF
CDR3nt: TGTGCCAGCAGCTTGGTCTCAGGGGAGGGCAACAATGAGCAGTTCTTC

d_gene: NA
abundance: NA
v_gene: TRBV25-1
j_gene: TRBJ1-6
CDR3aa: CASSHRRGNNSPLHF
CDR3nt: TGTGCCAGCAGCCACCGTCGGGGAAATAATTCACCCCTCCACTTT

d_gene: TRBD1
abundance: NA
v_gene: TRBV7-6
j_gene: TRBJ2-3
CDR3aa: CASSLPGGIADRGQADTQYF
CDR3nt: TGTGCCAGCAGCTTACCCGGAGGGATCGCCGACAGGGGGCAAGCAGATACGCAGTATTTT

d_gene: NA
abundance: NA
v_gene: TRBV7-2
j_gene: TRBJ1-5
CDR3aa: CASSLIQYQPQHF
CDR3nt: TGTGCCAGCAGCTTAATCCAGTATCAGCCCCAGCATTTT

d_gene: TRBD1
abundance: NA
v_gene: TRBV2
j_gene: TRBJ2-7
CDR3aa: CASSLGGRGSSYEQYF
CDR3nt: TGTGCCAGCAGCTTAGGGGGCAGGGGGAGCTCCTACGAGCAGTACTTC

d_gene: TRBD2
abundance: NA
v_gene: TRBV2
j_gene: TRBJ2-3
CDR3aa: CASSRGGLAGTLTDTQYF
CDR3nt: TGTGCCAGCAGTCGAGGGGGACTAGCGGGGACCCTCACAGATACGCAGTATTTT